These 14 T cell receptor beta chains originate from one sample sequenced in a study of regulatory T cells in long-lasting Graves disease. Researchers made TCR beta libraries by using iRepertoire HTBI primers and running Arm-PCR on CDR3 regions. TCRdb recomputed calls from the multiplex PCR reads with MiXCR, one row per CDR3 protein. The sample has 300,000 to 400,000 distinct CDR3 sequences; around 15% are singletons. Time point described: newly diagnosed GD, antithyroid drugs for less than 3 months. PBMC-derived RNA was used for the TCR library. These data also formed part of another study, on T cells in Graves' hyperthyroidism and ophthalmopathy.

The sequencing here drew on peripheral blood mononuclear cells (PBMCs), taken at new diagnosis, from a patient treated with antithyroid drugs. These receptors all stem from a man aged 35-49 years with Graves disease.

This clonotype was detected ten times or more. The chain uses TRBV28 and TRBJ2-3; TRBD2 matches at 14 bases. Germline V gene lookup returns CDR1 MDHEN and CDR2 SYDVKM. This CDR3 has 15 amino acids. The J segment lost 7 bases and the V segment lost 5 bases, leaving 5 bases of the junction unmatched. The CDR3 DNA is TGTGCCAGCAGTAGACTAGCGGGGGGGCCAAATACGCAGTATTTT. Protein: CASSRLAGGPNTQYF.

The chain has TRBV5-6 and TRBJ1-1, with D unresolved. The germline gives CDR1 SGHDT, CDR2 YYEEEE. The CDR3 contains 14 residues. The V end was cut by 0 bases, the J end by 5 bases, with 11 bases between. Here the CDR3 DNA reads TGTGCCAGCAGCTTGGAAGTGATCGGAACTGAAGCTTTCTTT. It is translated as CASSLEVIGTEAFF.

The chain links TRBV2 to TRBJ2-1; TRBD2 is a possible D gene (7 bases). The CDR3 consists of 15 residues. Germline lookup yields CDR1 SNHLY and CDR2 FYNNEI. V dropped 5 bases and J dropped 5 bases, with 16 bases sitting between them. This CDR3 reads CASSYYRGANNEQFF. CDR3 bases: TGTGCCAGCAGTTACTACCGGGGGGCGAACAATGAGCAGTTCTTC.

This clonotype was counted many times. The chain recombines TRBV2 with TRBJ2-3; D is uncertain. The V end lost 6 bases, the J end lost 6 bases, and 4 bases lay between the germline ends. CDR3 length: 10 residues. Germline V lookup: CDR1 SNHLY, CDR2 FYNNEI. The CDR3 region is CASSWDTQYF. CDR3 DNA: TGTGCCAGCAGCTGGGATACGCAGTATTTT.

Regarding this clonotype: This may be a read error: a much more frequent sequence differs by one nucleotide. The chain joins TRBV7-9 to TRBJ2-1, with D hard to call. V was pared by 1 base and J by 2 bases, with 15 bases between. The CDR3 sequence is 17 residues long. Germline CDR1 and CDR2: SEHNR and FQNEAQ (reference sequence). CDR3 region: CASSLETSTAPYNEQFF. CDR3 sequence (DNA): TGTGCCAGCAGCTTAGAGACCTCGACTGCCCCCTACAATGAGCAGTTCTTC.

V gene TRBV29-1 combines with J gene TRBJ2-5; D gene ambiguous. CDR1 and CDR2 from the germline V gene are SQVTM and ANQGSEA. The ends were cut back, 4 bases at V and 2 bases at J, with 8 bases in the middle. The CDR3 has 12 amino acids. Here the CDR3 DNA reads TGCAGCGTTGGGGCCATACAAGAGACCCAGTACTTC. Translating gives CSVGAIQETQYF.

A word on this clonotype: One end of the junction varies from germline; a read error may be responsible. J is TRBJ2-5 and V is TRBV11-3; 8 nucleotides align to TRBD2. The end of the DNA fits TRBJ2-1 better, so the J call may be wrong. This CDR3 spans 17 amino acids. Germline assignment: CDR1 SGHNT and CDR2 YENEEA. DNA of the CDR3: TGCGCCAGCAGCCAAGATCCGCCTAGCGGGTTAATCAATGAGCAGTTCTTC. Translating it yields CASSQDPPSGLINEQFF.

In this sample, this clonotype turned up many times. The rearrangement uses TRBV5-1 and TRBJ2-3, with 10 nucleotides matching TRBD2. This CDR3 is built from 19 residues. Germline values: CDR1 SGHRS, CDR2 YFSETQ. V lost 0 bases and J lost 0; bases outside the gene matches: 10. The CDR3 DNA is TGCGCCAGCAGCTTGGCCGGAATAGCGGGGGGTACTAGCACAGATACGCAGTATTTT. This translates into CASSLAGIAGGTSTDTQYF.

This clonotype has at least ten counts. This chain joins TRBV6-1 and TRBJ2-3; D possibly corresponds to TRBD1 (6 bases). The CDR3 extends over 15 amino acids. The germline gives CDR1 MNHNS, CDR2 SASEGT. With 10 bases removed from V and 1 base from J, the gap between germline ends came to 18 bases. The CDR3 DNA sequence: TGTGCCATTACCTCGAGGGGGAATCGCACAGATACGCAGTATTTT. It yields the protein CAITSRGNRTDTQYF.

The chain joins TRBV11-2 to TRBJ2-1; D perhaps matches TRBD2 (6 bases). The V end lost 3 bases, the J end lost 0 bases, and 15 bases lay between the germline ends. Looked up from germline, CDR1 is SGHAT and CDR2 is FQNNGV. The CDR3 has 17 amino acids. CDR3: CASSLRRDFRSYNEQFF. The CDR3 nucleotides are TGTGCCAGCAGCTTGAGGAGGGACTTTCGCTCCTACAATGAGCAGTTCTTC. Looking up the rest from reference TRBV11-2 and TRBJ2-1 gives the full variable domain: EAGVAQSPRYKIIEKRQSVAFWCNPISGHATLYWYQQILGQGPKLLIQFQNNGVVDDSQLPKDRFSAERLKGVDSTLKIQPAKLEDSAVYLCASSLRRDFRSYNEQFFGPGTRLTVL.

The rearrangement links TRBV5-6 to TRBJ1-5, with 10 positions matching TRBD1. This CDR3 contains 18 residues. J lost 2 bases, V lost 4 bases, and 12 bases had no gene match. CDR1 SGHDT and CDR2 YYEEEE come from the germline V gene. This CDR3 reads CASSRDRGRMTGNQPQHF. The CDR3, as DNA: TGTGCCAGCAGCCGGGACAGGGGAAGGATGACGGGCAATCAGCCCCAGCATTTT.

The chain has TRBV20-1 and TRBJ1-1, with D perhaps TRBD1 (5 bases). CDR1 is DFQATT and CDR2 is SNEGSKA in the germline V gene (reference sequence). Trimming shortened V by 3 bases and J by 0 bases, and 11 bases separated the two germline ends. The CDR3 spans 14 residues. The CDR3 DNA follows: TGCAGTGCTAGCGACGGGGGACTGAACACTGAAGCTTTCTTT. Its translation: CSASDGGLNTEAFF.

Only a few counts were recorded for this clonotype. The chain recombines TRBV4-3 with TRBJ1-5, with D uncertain. Germline CDR1 is LGHNA and CDR2 is YSLEER. Deletions cut 0 bases from V and 0 bases from J, with 6 bases between. CDR3 length: 15 amino acids. The CDR3: CASSQDVYSNQPQHF. Written as DNA, the CDR3 is TGCGCCAGCAGCCAAGATGTTTATAGCAATCAGCCCCAGCATTTT.

In its sample, this clonotype was seen many times. The chain joins TRBV20-1 to TRBJ2-1; possibly TRBD1 for D (5 bases). The CDR3 runs 12 residues. V lost 6 bases and J lost 10, with 16 bases in between. Germline V gene lookup returns CDR1 DFQATT and CDR2 SNEGSKA (reference sequence). The CDR3 DNA reads as TGCAGTGCCCTAACCAGGGTTGGGGAGCAGTTCTTC. This sequence encodes CSALTRVGEQFF.